This T cell receptor (beta chain) was captured by sequencing in a study of T-cell memory formation after mild COVID-19. CDR3 length: 11 amino acids. Germline CDR1 reads DFQATT; CDR2 reads SNEGSKA (reference sequence). V was trimmed by 4 bases and J by 7 bases, leaving 9 bases between them. 5'RACE primed at constant segments yielded TCR alpha and TCR beta cDNA libraries bearing sample barcodes and UMIs. TCRdb re-called the 5' RACE reads through MiXCR, storing one row per CDR3 protein. The top ten clones hold 20% to 25% of a sample with approximately 300,000 distinct CDR3 sequences, roughly a fifth of them seen once. There are a few counts of this clonotype. Its matching antigen is unknown. Study-level points and caveats: Of the contracting clones, CD4+ ones lay mainly in CM and EM, and CD8+ ones in EMRA. Researchers found some responding clones in pre-infection memory, a sign that cross-reactive memory joined. Later expanders leaned toward CD4+, whereas clones contracting from day 15 to 85 were balanced CD4/CD8.

The sequence was collected from a man aged 18-30 years who had mild COVID-19 (a few samples of this study predate the infection). Cell type and time point are not known. The genes are TRBV20-1 and TRBJ2-3; TRBD1 is a possible D gene (5 bases). The sequencing sample was made of PBMCs or a T cell subset sorted from them (not recorded which). The CDR3 sequence: CSATRANTQYF. The CDR3 DNA follows: TGCAGTGCTACCAGGGCGAATACGCAGTATTTT.